This T cell receptor (beta chain) was sequenced for a study of breast tumors, draining lymph nodes, adjacent tissues. TCRdb recomputed calls from the multiplex PCR reads with MiXCR, one row per CDR3 protein. The sample lists fewer than 80,000 distinct CDR3 sequences; 43% were seen once. A note on this clonotype: Antigen specificity is unknown.

General study results and limits: Data only fit, rather than demonstrated, lymph node origin of most tumor T cells.

The CDR3 extends over 15 amino acids. Germline V gene lookup returns CDR1 SGHTA and CDR2 FQGTGA. V lost 9 bases, J lost 10 bases, and 27 bases lay in between. This chain links TRBV7-3 with TRBJ1-2; D remains unclear. This receptor was obtained from a female donor with breast cancer. Some clones in this sample may be carry-over from other donors' samples. The sequenced sample was breast tumor tissue. The CDR3 sequence is CARSRTKTGIGDYTF. The CDR3 DNA reads as TGTGCCAGAAGCCGTACGAAGACCGGGATAGGCGACTACACCTTC.